This paragraph reports one TCR beta chain. The antigen is undetermined. The sample belongs to a study of a mutant IDH1 vaccine in newly diagnosed glioma. About the research overall: Previous care, which was radiotherapy, temozolomide, or both, most often involved both.

The V end was cut by 1 base, the J end by 0 bases, with 6 bases between. This CDR3 is 14 amino acids long. Looked up from germline, CDR1 is SNHLY and CDR2 is FYNNEI. The time point denotes: week 23, last vaccination. Topical imiquimod accompanied each vaccine dose, which consisted of 300 ug of mutant IDH1 20-mer peptide. Each astrocytoma in the donors was new, WHO grade 3 or 4, IDH1-mutant and ATRX-lost. This table comes from immunoSEQ multiplex PCR, and its TCRdb copy is limited to in-frame clones, with some not included. Among tens of thousands of clones, 65% to 90% were seen once, and the ten largest hold over 2%.

This sequence originates from a man younger than 40 with glioma. Some clones in this sample may be carry-over from other donors' samples. The chain is built from TRBV2 and TRBJ1-1; no reliable D call. This material consisted of PBMCs, taken from a glioma patient whose treatment included an IDH1 peptide vaccine. The CDR3 DNA is TGTGCCAGCAGTGAAGGGCCTATGAACACTGAAGCTTTCTTT. It translates to CASSEGPMNTEAFF.